Here is one TCR beta chain with its context. The sample comes from a study of OX40 agonist ivuxolimab in advanced cancers. V gave up 2 bases and J gave up 1 base, with 9 bases separating them. Germline V gene data show CDR1 as ENHRY and CDR2 as SYGVKD. This CDR3 comprises 15 residues. This table comes from immunoSEQ multiplex PCR, and its TCRdb copy is limited to in-frame clones, with some not included. The sample includes around 89,000 clones, approximately 90% seen only once; the top ten take 0.6% to 0.8%. The receptor was derived from an adult with an advanced solid tumor such as melanoma, head and neck, liver or kidney cancer. V is TRBV10-3 and J is TRBJ1-5; perhaps TRBD1 as D (5 bases). The starting material was CD4+ or CD8+ T cells sorted from blood, obtained in a trial of the OX40 agonist ivuxolimab. The CDR3 reads CAISEGRGSNQPQHF. CDR3 DNA sequence: TGTGCCATCAGTGAGGGGCGGGGCAGCAATCAGCCCCAGCATTTT.